The next 20 T cell receptor beta chains were all read from a single sample in a study of blood T cell repertoires in COVID-19. Measured with immunoSEQ multiplex PCR; TCRdb has only the in-frame clones, and not every one. The sample has a few hundred thousand clones; approximately 88% are singletons. Sequenced: peripheral blood. The receptors stem from a woman younger than 45 with COVID-19, enrolled during active disease.

The rearrangement joins TRBV10-1 to TRBJ1-4; possibly TRBD1 for D (6 bases). The germline V gene encodes CDR1 WNHNN and CDR2 SYGVQD (reference sequence). CDR3 length: 17 residues. The V end lost 1 base, the J end lost 1 base, and 13 bases lay between the germline ends. The CDR3 DNA reads TGCGCCAGCAGTGAGTGGCTGGGGGCGGGAACTAATGAAAAACTGTTTTTT. Its protein is CASSEWLGAGTNEKLFF.

This clone was detected only once. The CDR3 loop is CASSLGRGARMGKLFF. CDR3 DNA sequence: TGTGCCAGCAGCTTAGGGCGGGGGGCGCGGATGGGAAAACTGTTTTTT. This chain links TRBV11-3 with TRBJ1-4; TRBD1 is a possible D gene (6 bases). From germline, CDR1 is SGHNT and CDR2 YENEEA. Trimming stripped 1 base from V and 10 bases from J, with 19 bases between. This CDR3 has 16 amino acids.

The chain is built from TRBV19 and TRBJ1-1, with 9 bases fitting TRBD1. Germline V gives CDR1 LNHDA, CDR2 SQIVND (reference sequence). The CDR3 extends over 14 amino acids. Unmatched junction bases numbered 5, after V lost 7 bases and J lost 2 bases. The DNA for the CDR3 is TGTGCCAGTATCTGGACAGGGGCTAACACTGAAGCTTTCTTT. Translated: CASIWTGANTEAFF.

The chain has TRBV19 and TRBJ1-3; TRBD1 matches at 12 bases. Trimming at V came to 6 bases and at J to 5 bases, leaving 11 bases not matched to a gene. CDR1 and CDR2 from the germline V gene are LNHDA and SQIVND (reference sequence). The CDR3 runs 17 residues. Written as DNA, the CDR3 is TGTGCCAGTAGCCCAAAATGGGGACAGGGGGCTCGAAACACCATATATTTT. Protein product: CASSPKWGQGARNTIYF.

DNA of the CDR3: TGTGCCAGCAGCTTGGGTCCCCGGGACTTCTACGAGCAGTACGTC. Translated, it gives CASSLGPRDFYEQYV. The rearrangement links TRBV7-6 to TRBJ2-7, with D perhaps TRBD2 (6 bases). CDR1 is SGHVS, CDR2 FNYEAQ, per germline. The CDR3 contains 15 residues. Trimming shortened V by 3 bases and J by 3 bases, and 15 bases separated the two germline ends.

The chain recombines TRBV3-1 (or the pseudogene TRBV3-2) with TRBJ2-7, with a weak D call TRBD1 (6 bases). Deletions cut 4 bases from V and 4 bases from J, with 14 bases between. This CDR3 spans 14 amino acids. The germline CDR1 and CDR2 sequences are LGHDT and YNNKEL (reference sequence). CDR3 in amino acids: CASSPRGNVYEQYF. In DNA, the CDR3 is TGTGCCAGCAGCCCTAGGGGGAATGTGTACGAGCAGTACTTC.

This rearrangement joins TRBV24-1 to TRBJ1-2; no reliable D call. CDR3 length: 13 amino acids. The germline V gene has CDR1 KGHDR and CDR2 SFDVKD. Trimming removed 1 base at V and 6 bases at J, with 8 bases between. The CDR3 DNA follows: TGTGCCACCAGTGATTTCCAGGCTGATGGCTACACCTTC. It translates to CATSDFQADGYTF.

This sequence joins TRBV29-1 and TRBJ1-2; D perhaps matches TRBD1 (5 bases). Germline assignment: CDR1 SQVTM and CDR2 ANQGSEA. V lost 7 bases and J 4 bases, leaving 19 bases between the germline ends. The CDR3 loop spans 14 amino acids. CDR3 protein: CSARTTDGTYGYTF. The CDR3, as DNA: TGCAGCGCCCGGACAACGGACGGTACCTATGGCTACACCTTC.

CDR3 in amino acids: CASSLAGSSSEKLFF. The DNA for the CDR3 is TGTGCCAGCAGTTTAGCGGGCTCTTCAAGTGAAAAACTGTTTTTT. The genes are TRBV28 and TRBJ1-4; the D is unclear. CDR3 length: 15 amino acids. Germline V gene sequence: CDR1 MDHEN, CDR2 SYDVKM. V shed 2 bases and J shed 7 bases, with 14 bases lying between them.

This chain links TRBV7-2 with TRBJ1-5; 9 bases are shared with TRBD1. V dropped 4 bases and J dropped 6; count of bases not matched to a gene: 19. CDR1 SGHTA and CDR2 FQGNSA come from the germline V gene. The CDR3 consists of 19 residues. Here the CDR3 reads CASSSKAEFGTGFSQPQHF. For the CDR3, the DNA is TGTGCCAGCAGCTCAAAAGCAGAGTTCGGGACAGGGTTTAGTCAGCCCCAGCATTTT.

Only one count was recorded for this clone. The chain employs TRBV19 and TRBJ1-1; TRBD1 might be the D (6 bases). Trimming shortened V by 3 bases and J by 0 bases, and 14 bases separated the two germline ends. The CDR3 sequence is 16 residues long. The germline gives CDR1 LNHDA, CDR2 SQIVND (reference sequence). This chain's CDR3 is CASSMDSATVNTEAFF. The DNA of the CDR3 is TGTGCCAGTAGTATGGACAGTGCTACCGTGAACACTGAAGCTTTCTTT.

The chain carries TRBV9 and TRBJ1-6; the match to TRBD1 covers 8 bases. V lost 5 bases and J lost 10; bases outside the gene matches: 8. In germline, CDR1 is SGDLS, CDR2 YYNGEE. The CDR3 consists of 14 residues. The CDR3 DNA sequence: TGTGCCAGCAGTATAACAGGGGGTCCATCACCCCTCCACTTT. Protein sequence: CASSITGGPSPLHF.

The chain has TRBV6-4 and TRBJ1-1, with 8 bases fitting TRBD1. The CDR3 spans 13 residues. Germline trimming cut 5 bases from V and 4 bases from J; bases unmatched to any gene: 3. CDR1 is MRHNA and CDR2 is SNTAGT in the germline V gene. The CDR3 spells CASSSQGGTEAFF. The DNA of the CDR3 is TGTGCCAGCAGTTCACAGGGGGGCACTGAAGCTTTCTTT.

This clone occurred once. This chain uses TRBV5-1 with TRBJ2-3; 7 bases map to TRBD1. CDR3 length equals 13 residues. Germline trimming cut 4 bases from V and 4 bases from J; bases unmatched to any gene: 3. Germline V gene sequence: CDR1 SGHRS, CDR2 YFSETQ. CDR3 coding DNA: TGCGCCAGCAGCGAGCAGGGGGCAGATACGCAGTATTTT. It codes for CASSEQGADTQYF. Supplemented by reference TRBV5-1 and TRBJ2-3, the full variable domain reads KAGVTQTPRYLIKTRGQQVTLSCSPISGHRSVSWYQQTPGQGLQFLFEYFSETQRNKGNFPGRFSGRQFSNSRSEMNVSTLELGDSALYLCASSEQGADTQYFGPGTRLTVL.

J is TRBJ2-1 and V is TRBV3-1 (or the pseudogene TRBV3-2); 8 bases are a match to TRBD2. CDR1 is LGHDT and CDR2 is YNNKEL in the germline V gene (reference sequence). There are 17 residues in the CDR3. After removal of 0 bases from V and 5 bases from J, the junction contained 9 bases not matched to a gene. CDR3 in amino acids: CASSQDSGLAGNNEQFF. CDR3 DNA sequence: TGTGCCAGCAGCCAAGATAGTGGACTAGCCGGGAACAATGAGCAGTTCTTC.

This chain links TRBV6-5 with TRBJ2-1; unclear D gene. The CDR3 is made up of 12 amino acids. The germline V gene has CDR1 MNHEY and CDR2 SVGAGI. With 5 bases removed from V and 4 bases from J, the gap between germline ends came to 6 bases. The CDR3 here is CASSKLYNEQFF. The DNA for the CDR3 is TGTGCCAGCAGTAAACTTTACAATGAGCAGTTCTTC.

The chain recombines TRBV19 with TRBJ1-1; D not certain. V lost 7 bases, J lost 4 bases, and 13 bases lay in between. The CDR3 consists of 13 residues. CDR1 is LNHDA and CDR2 is SQIVND in the germline V gene (reference sequence). The DNA for the CDR3 is TGTGCCAGTAACCGCGGGGAGGGCACTGAAGCTTTCTTT. It encodes CASNRGEGTEAFF.

The chain recombines TRBV2 with TRBJ2-2; D not certain. Germline-derived CDR1 and CDR2 are SNHLY and FYNNEI. The V end lost 4 bases, the J end lost 2 bases, and 11 bases lay between the germline ends. The CDR3 totals 15 residues. The CDR3 is CASSGGQDNTGELFF. The DNA for the CDR3 is TGTGCCAGCAGTGGTGGTCAGGATAACACCGGGGAGCTGTTTTTT.

The rearrangement joins TRBV7-9 to TRBJ1-1; D unclear. Trimming pared 1 base from V and 6 bases from J, leaving 9 bases between. Germline-derived CDR1 and CDR2 are SEHNR and FQNEAQ (reference sequence). The CDR3 loop spans 13 amino acids. DNA of the CDR3: TGTGCCAGCAGCTTAGATTTGGGCGCTGAAGCTTTCTTT. Translating gives CASSLDLGAEAFF.

The chain employs TRBV6-5 and TRBJ1-2; 10 positions match TRBD1. From germline, CDR1 is MNHEY and CDR2 SVGAGI. Trimming cost V 4 bases and J 8 bases; bases outside gene matches: 7. The length of the CDR3 is 14 residues. The chain's CDR3 is CASSFDRGPGGYTF. The CDR3 nucleotides read TGTGCCAGCAGTTTTGACAGGGGGCCAGGGGGCTACACCTTC.